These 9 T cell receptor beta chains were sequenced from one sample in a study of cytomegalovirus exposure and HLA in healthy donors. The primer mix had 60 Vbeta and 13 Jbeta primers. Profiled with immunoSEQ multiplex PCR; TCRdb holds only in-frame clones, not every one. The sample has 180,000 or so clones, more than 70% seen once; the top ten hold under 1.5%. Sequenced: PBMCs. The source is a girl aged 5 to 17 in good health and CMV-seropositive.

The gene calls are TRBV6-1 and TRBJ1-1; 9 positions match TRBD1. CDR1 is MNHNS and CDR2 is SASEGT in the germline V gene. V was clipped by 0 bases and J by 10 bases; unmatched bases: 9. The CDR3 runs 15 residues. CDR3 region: CASSEAGTGLRTAFF. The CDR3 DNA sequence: TGTGCCAGCAGTGAAGCCGGGACAGGGCTTAGGACAGCTTTCTTT.

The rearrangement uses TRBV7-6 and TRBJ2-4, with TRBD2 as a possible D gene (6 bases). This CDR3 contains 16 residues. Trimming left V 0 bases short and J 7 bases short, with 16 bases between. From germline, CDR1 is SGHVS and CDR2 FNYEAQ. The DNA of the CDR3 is TGTGCCAGCAGCTTAGCGGAGGCGGGATGGGGGAACATTCAGTACTTC. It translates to CASSLAEAGWGNIQYF.

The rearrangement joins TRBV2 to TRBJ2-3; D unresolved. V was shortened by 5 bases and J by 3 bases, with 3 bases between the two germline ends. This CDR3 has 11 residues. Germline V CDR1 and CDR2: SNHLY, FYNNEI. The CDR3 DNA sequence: TGTGCCAGCAGTCGGACAGATACGCAGTATTTT. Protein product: CASSRTDTQYF.

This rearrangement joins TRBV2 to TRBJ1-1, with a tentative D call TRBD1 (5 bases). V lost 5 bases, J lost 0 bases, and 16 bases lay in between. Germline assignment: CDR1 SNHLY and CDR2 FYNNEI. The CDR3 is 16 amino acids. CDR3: CASSTEIDRVNTEAFF. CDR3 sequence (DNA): TGTGCCAGCAGTACAGAAATCGACAGAGTGAACACTGAAGCTTTCTTT.

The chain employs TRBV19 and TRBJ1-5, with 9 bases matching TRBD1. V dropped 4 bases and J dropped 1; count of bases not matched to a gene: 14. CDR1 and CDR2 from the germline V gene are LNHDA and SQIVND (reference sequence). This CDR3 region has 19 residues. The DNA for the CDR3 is TGTGCCAGTAGTAAAACAGCCGGGACAGGGAGCGTGAGCAATCAGCCCCAGCATTTT. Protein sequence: CASSKTAGTGSVSNQPQHF.

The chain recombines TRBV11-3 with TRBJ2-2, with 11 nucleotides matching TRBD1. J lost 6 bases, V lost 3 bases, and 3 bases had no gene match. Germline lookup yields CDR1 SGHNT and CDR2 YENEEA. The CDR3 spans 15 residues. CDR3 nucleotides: TGTGCCAGCAGCTTGGACAGGGGGCGGGCCGGGGAGCTGTTTTTT. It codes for CASSLDRGRAGELFF.

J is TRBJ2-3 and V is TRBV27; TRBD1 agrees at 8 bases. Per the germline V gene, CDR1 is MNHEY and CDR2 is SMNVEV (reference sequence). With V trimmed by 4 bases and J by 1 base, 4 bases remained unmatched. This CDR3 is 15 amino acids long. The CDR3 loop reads CASSSPGQGTDTQYF. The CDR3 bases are TGTGCCAGCAGTTCGCCGGGACAGGGCACAGATACGCAGTATTTT.

CDR3 in DNA: TGTGCCAGCACCCCCGACAGGACTAACTATGGCTACACCTTC. It specifies CASTPDRTNYGYTF. The chain recombines TRBV5-6 with TRBJ1-2; maybe TRBD1 (6 bases). The CDR3 is 14 amino acids. CDR1 is SGHDT, CDR2 YYEEEE, per germline. The germline V and J ends were trimmed by 6 bases and 0 bases, with 12 bases remaining between them.

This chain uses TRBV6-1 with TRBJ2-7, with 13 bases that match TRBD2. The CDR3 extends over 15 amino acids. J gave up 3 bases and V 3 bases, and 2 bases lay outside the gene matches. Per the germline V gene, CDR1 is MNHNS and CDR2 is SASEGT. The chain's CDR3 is CASSDRTSGSYEQYF. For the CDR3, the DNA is TGTGCCAGCAGTGACAGGACTAGCGGGAGCTACGAGCAGTACTTC.